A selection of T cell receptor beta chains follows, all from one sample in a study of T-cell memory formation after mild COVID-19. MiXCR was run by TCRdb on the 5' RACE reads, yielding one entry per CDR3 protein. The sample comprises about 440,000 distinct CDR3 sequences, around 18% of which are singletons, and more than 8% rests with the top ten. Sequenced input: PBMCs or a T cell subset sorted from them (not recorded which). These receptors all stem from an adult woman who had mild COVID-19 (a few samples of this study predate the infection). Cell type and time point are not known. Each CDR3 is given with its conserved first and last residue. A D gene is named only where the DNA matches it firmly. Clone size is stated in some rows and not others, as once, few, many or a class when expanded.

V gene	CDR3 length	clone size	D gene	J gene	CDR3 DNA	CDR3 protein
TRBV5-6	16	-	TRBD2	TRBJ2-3	TGTGCCAGCACTATTCCGCTAGCGGGGGGCACAGATACGCAGTATTTT	CASTIPLAGGTDTQYF
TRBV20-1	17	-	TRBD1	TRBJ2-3	TGCAGTGCTAGATCCGCCGTGGACAGGGGGCTCACAGATACGCAGTATTTT	CSARSAVDRGLTDTQYF
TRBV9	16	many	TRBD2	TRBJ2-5	TGTGCCAGCAGCGTATCCGAGCGGGGGGGCCAAGAGACCCAGTACTTC	CASSVSERGGQETQYF
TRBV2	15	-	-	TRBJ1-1	TGTGCCAGCAGTGGGAGCCCGACTTGGAACACTGAAGCTTTCTTT	CASSGSPTWNTEAFF
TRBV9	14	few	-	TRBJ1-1	TGTGCCAGCAGCTCATCTCGGCAGGGCGCTGAAGCTTTCTTT	CASSSSRQGAEAFF
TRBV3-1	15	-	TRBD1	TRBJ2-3	TGTGCCAGCAGCCAAGGACAGGGAAGCACAGATACGCAGTATTTT	CASSQGQGSTDTQYF
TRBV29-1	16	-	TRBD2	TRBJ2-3	TGCAGCGTTGACTATCCGGCTAGCGGGAGTAGGGATACGCAGTATTTT	CSVDYPASGSRDTQYF
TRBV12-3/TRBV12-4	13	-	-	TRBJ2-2	TGTGCCAGCAGTTTAGGGGCGACTGGGGAGCTGTTTTTT	CASSLGATGELFF
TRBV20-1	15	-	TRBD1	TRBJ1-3	TGCAGTGCTAGAGATCAGGGACAGGGTTCGAACACCATATATTTT	CSARDQGQGSNTIYF
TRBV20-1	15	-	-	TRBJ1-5	TGCAGTGCTAAACCAGCCGACAGTGGCAATCAGCCCCAGCATTTT	CSAKPADSGNQPQHF
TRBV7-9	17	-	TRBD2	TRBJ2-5	TGTGCCAGCAGCTTAGTTGGGGCTAGCGGCTCCCAAGAGACCCAGTACTTC	CASSLVGASGSQETQYF
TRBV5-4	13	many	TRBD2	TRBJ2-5	TGTGCCAGCACGACTAGCGGGAGTGAGACCCAGTACTTC	CASTTSGSETQYF
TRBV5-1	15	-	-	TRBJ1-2	TGCGCCAGCAGCCCACACGAATGGGGGAACTATGGCTACACCTTC	CASSPHEWGNYGYTF
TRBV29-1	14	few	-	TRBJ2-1	TGCAGCACCAGGGTGTCTGGTACCTACAATGAGCAGTTCTTC	CSTRVSGTYNEQFF
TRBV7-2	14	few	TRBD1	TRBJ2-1	TGTGCCAGCGGGACAGAAATAAGCAGCGGTGAGCAGTTCTTC	CASGTEISSGEQFF
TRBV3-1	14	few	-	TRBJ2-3	TGTGCCAGCAGCCAAGTTGTCGGAACAGATACGCAGTATTTT	CASSQVVGTDTQYF
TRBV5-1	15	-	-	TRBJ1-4	TGCGCCAGCAGCTCGGGAGGTGGAACTAATGAAAAACTGTTTTTT	CASSSGGGTNEKLFF
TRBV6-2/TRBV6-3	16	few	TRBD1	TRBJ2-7	TGTGCCAGCAGGGCGACAGGGGGGGGTGTCATCTACGAGCAGTACTTC	CASRATGGGVIYEQYF
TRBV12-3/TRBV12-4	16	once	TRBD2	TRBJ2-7	TGTGCCAGCAGTTTAGGTCGGACTAGCGGGACCCTCGAGCAGTACTTC	CASSLGRTSGTLEQYF
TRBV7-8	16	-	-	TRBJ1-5	TGTGCCAGCAGCTTAAATTGGGGAGGGAAGAATCAGCCCCAGCATTTT	CASSLNWGGKNQPQHF
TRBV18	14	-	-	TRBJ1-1	TGTGCCAGCTCACCCCTAAGTAAGGACACTGAAGCTTTCTTT	CASSPLSKDTEAFF
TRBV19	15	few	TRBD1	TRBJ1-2	TGTGCCAGTAGTCGACCCGGGACAGGCAACTATGGCTACACCTTC	CASSRPGTGNYGYTF
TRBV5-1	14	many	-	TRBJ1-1	TGCGCCAGCAGCCTGGACAGTCCGGGTTCTGAAGCTTTCTTT	CASSLDSPGSEAFF
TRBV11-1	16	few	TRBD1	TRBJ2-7	TGTGCCAGCAGCTCTACTACAGGGGATCGGAGGTACGAGCAGTACTTC	CASSSTTGDRRYEQYF
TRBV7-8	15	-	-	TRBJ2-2	TGTGCCAGCAGCTTTCCGGGACTCAACACCGGGGAGCTGTTTTTT	CASSFPGLNTGELFF
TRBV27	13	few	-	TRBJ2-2	TGTGCCAGCAAGGACTGGAACACCGGGGAGCTGTTTTTT	CASKDWNTGELFF
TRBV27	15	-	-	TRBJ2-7	TGTGCCAGCAGTCCCGCGCGACTTAGAGGCTACGAGCAGTACTTC	CASSPARLRGYEQYF